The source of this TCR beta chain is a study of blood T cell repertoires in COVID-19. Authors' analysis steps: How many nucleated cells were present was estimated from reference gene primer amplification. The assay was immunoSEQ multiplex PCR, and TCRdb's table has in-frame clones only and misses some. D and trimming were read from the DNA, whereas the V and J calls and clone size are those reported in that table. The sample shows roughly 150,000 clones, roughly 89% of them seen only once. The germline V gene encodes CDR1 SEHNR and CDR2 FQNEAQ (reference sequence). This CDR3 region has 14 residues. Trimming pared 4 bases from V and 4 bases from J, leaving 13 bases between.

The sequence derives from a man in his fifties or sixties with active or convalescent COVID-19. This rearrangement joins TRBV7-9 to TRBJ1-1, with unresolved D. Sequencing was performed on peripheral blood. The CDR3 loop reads CASSSHGEGTEAFF. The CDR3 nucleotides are TGTGCCAGCAGCTCCCACGGGGAGGGCACTGAAGCTTTCTTT.